This T cell receptor beta chain originates from a study of cytomegalovirus exposure and HLA in healthy donors. The length of the CDR3 is 16 residues. J lost 3 bases, V lost 7 bases, and 13 bases had no gene match. The germline V gene encodes CDR1 MNHEY and CDR2 SMNVEV (reference sequence). Primers: 60 Vbeta forward and 13 Jbeta reverse. Libraries were prepared by immunoSEQ multiplex PCR; TCRdb keeps only in-frame clonotypes and omits some of them. The sample shows some 140,000 clones, about 80% of them seen only once. Points on this clone: Its specificity is not known.

Study-wide findings and caveats: In a later analysis, a genetic analysis reported fewer productive-TCR N-insertions in an Asian-associated ancestry cluster than the cohort average. A later analysis linked a missense DCLRE1C variant to TCR beta V- and J-gene trimming.

Sequencing was performed on PBMCs. This receptor was obtained from a woman between 35 and 50 years old in good health and CMV-seronegative. The chain couples TRBV27 to TRBJ1-1; TRBD1 matches 8 bases. This CDR3 reads CASTKGQGRGDTEAFF. CDR3 DNA sequence: TGTGCCAGCACCAAAGGACAGGGACGGGGGGACACTGAAGCTTTCTTT.